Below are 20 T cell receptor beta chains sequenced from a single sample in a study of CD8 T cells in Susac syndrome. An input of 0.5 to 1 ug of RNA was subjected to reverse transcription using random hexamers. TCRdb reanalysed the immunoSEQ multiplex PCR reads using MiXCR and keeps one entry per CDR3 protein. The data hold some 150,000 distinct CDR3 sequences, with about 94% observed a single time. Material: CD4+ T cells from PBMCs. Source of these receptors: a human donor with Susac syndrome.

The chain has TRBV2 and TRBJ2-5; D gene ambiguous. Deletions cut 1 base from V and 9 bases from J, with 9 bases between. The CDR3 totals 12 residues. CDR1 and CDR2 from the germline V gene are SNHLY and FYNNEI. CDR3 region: CASSEEGGPQYF. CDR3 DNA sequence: TGTGCCAGCAGTGAAGAGGGTGGGCCCCAGTACTTC.

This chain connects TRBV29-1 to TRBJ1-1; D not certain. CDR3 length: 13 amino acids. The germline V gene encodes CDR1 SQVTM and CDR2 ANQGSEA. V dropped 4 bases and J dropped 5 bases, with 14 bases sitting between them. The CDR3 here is CSVAGGTQTEAFF. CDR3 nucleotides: TGCAGCGTTGCTGGAGGCACACAAACTGAAGCTTTCTTT.

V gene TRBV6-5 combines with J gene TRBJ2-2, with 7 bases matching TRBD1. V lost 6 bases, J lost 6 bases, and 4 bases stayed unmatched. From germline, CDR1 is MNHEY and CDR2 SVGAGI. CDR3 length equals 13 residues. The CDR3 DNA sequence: TGTGCCAGCAGGACAGGGTTAGCCGGGGAGCTGTTTTTT. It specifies CASRTGLAGELFF.

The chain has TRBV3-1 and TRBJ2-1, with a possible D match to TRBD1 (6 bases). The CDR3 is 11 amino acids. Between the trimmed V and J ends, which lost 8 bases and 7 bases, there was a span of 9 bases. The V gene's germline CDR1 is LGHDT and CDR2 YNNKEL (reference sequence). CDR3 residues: CASGGGNEQFF. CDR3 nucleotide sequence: TGTGCCAGCGGGGGCGGGAATGAGCAGTTCTTC.

The CDR3, as DNA: TGTGCCAGCAGCCCCCGGGACGTCGGGAGATACGAGCAGTACTTC. Its translation: CASSPRDVGRYEQYF. This chain links TRBV4-2 with TRBJ2-7, with a weak D call TRBD2 (6 bases). The CDR3 extends over 15 amino acids. The V gene's germline CDR1 is LGHNA and CDR2 YNFKEQ. V was cut by 4 bases and J by 4 bases, with 17 bases left in between.

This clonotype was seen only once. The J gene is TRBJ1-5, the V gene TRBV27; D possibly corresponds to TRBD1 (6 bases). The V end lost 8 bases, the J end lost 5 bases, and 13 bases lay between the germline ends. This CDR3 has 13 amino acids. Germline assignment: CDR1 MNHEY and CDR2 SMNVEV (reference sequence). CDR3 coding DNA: TGTGCCAGCTCGAACAGGGTGGATCAGCCCCAGCATTTT. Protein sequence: CASSNRVDQPQHF.

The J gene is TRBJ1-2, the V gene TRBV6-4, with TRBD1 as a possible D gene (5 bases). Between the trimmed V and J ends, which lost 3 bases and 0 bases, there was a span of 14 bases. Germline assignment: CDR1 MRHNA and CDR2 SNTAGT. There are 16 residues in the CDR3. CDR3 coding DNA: TGTGCCAGCAGTGAGGGCAGGGAGAATCCTAACTATGGCTACACCTTC. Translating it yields CASSEGRENPNYGYTF.

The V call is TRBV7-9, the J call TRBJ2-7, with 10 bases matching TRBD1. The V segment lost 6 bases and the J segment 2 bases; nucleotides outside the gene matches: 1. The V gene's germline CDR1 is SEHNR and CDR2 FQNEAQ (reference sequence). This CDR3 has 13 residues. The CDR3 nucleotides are TGTGCCAGCAGTGACAGGGGGCCCTACGAGCAGTACTTC. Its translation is CASSDRGPYEQYF.

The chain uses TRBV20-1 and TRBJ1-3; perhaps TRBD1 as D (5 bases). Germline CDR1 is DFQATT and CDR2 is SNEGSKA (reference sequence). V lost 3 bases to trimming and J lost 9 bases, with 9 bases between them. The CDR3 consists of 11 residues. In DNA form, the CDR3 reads TGCAGTGCTAGGGAGGGACCCACCATATATTTT. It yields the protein CSAREGPTIYF.

CDR3 DNA: TGTGCCAGCAGCCCAGGGCCACACCCGAATCAAGAGACCCAGTACTTC. Its translation: CASSPGPHPNQETQYF. The chain has TRBV9 and TRBJ2-5; D is perhaps TRBD1 (5 bases). The CDR3 runs to 16 residues. Trimming shortened V by 4 bases and J by 2 bases, and 18 bases separated the two germline ends. The germline V gene has CDR1 SGDLS and CDR2 YYNGEE.

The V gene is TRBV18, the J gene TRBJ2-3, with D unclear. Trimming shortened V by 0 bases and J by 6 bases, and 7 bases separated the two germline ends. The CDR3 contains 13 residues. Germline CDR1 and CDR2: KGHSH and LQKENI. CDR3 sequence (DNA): TGTGCCAGCTCACCACCGGGAACCGATACGCAGTATTTT. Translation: CASSPPGTDTQYF.

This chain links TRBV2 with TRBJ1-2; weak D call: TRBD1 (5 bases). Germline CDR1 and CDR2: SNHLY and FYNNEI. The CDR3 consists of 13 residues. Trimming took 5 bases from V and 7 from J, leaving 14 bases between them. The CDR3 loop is CASSRDYTRGYTF. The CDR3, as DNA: TGTGCCAGCAGTCGGGACTACACGCGTGGCTACACCTTC.

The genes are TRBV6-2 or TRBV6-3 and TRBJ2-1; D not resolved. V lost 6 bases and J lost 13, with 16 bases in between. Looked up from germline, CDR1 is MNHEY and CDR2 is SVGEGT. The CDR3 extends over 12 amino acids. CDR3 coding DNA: TGTGCCAGCAGGGAAGGGCCCCAGAATCAGTTCTTC. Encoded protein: CASREGPQNQFF.

The CDR3 loop reads CASMEGGFYEQYF. DNA of the CDR3: TGTGCCAGCATGGAGGGAGGGTTCTACGAGCAGTACTTC. The rearrangement joins TRBV28 to TRBJ2-7; 7 bases fit TRBD2. Trimming at V came to 7 bases and at J to 3 bases, leaving 6 bases not matched to a gene. The CDR3 is 13 amino acids. The germline V gene has CDR1 MDHEN and CDR2 SYDVKM.

The CDR3 nucleotides are TGTGCCAGCAGTCGGACTAGCGGGACGGTGGGGGAGCTGTTTTTT. As protein: CASSRTSGTVGELFF. V gene TRBV12-3 or TRBV12-4 combines with J gene TRBJ2-2; 12 bases match TRBD2. V gave up 5 bases and J gave up 8 bases; unmatched junction bases: 6. The CDR3 runs to 15 residues.

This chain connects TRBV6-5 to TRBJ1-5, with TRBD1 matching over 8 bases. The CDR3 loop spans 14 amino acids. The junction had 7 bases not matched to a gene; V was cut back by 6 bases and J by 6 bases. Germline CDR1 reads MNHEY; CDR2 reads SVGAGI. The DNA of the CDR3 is TGTGCCAGCAGCTCCACAGGGGGGAGTCAGCCCCAGCATTTT. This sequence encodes CASSSTGGSQPQHF.

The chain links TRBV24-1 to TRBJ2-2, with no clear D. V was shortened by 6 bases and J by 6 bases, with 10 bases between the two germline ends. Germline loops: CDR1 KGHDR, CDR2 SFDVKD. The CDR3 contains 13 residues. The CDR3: CATSTGPPGELFF. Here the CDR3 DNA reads TGTGCCACCAGTACCGGACCACCCGGGGAGCTGTTTTTT.

The CDR3 nucleotides read TGTGCCAGCAGCCGCGAGGGGTCCTATGGCTACACCTTC. It translates to CASSREGSYGYTF. The rearrangement uses TRBV4-2 and TRBJ1-2; a weak D match, TRBD1 (5 bases). Trimming took off 4 bases at V and 4 bases at J, with 10 bases between the two ends. Germline V gene sequence: CDR1 LGHNA, CDR2 YNFKEQ. The CDR3 totals 13 residues.

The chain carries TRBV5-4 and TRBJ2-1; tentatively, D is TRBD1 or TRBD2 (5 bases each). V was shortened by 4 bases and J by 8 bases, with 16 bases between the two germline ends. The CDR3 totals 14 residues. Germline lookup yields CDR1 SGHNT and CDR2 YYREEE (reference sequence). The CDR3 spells CASSRDPFVDEQFF. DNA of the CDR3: TGTGCCAGCAGCCGGGACCCCTTCGTGGATGAGCAGTTCTTC.

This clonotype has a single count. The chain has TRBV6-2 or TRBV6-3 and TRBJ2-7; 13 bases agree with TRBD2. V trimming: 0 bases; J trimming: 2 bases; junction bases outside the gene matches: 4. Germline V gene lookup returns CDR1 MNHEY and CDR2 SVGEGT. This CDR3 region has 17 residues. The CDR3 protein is CASSYSGTSGETYEQYF. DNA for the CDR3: TGTGCCAGCAGTTACTCGGGGACTAGCGGGGAAACCTACGAGCAGTACTTC.